What follows are 15 T cell receptor beta chains derived from one specimen sequenced in a study of low-dose radiotherapy and immunotherapy resistance in tumors. Alpha- and beta-chain coverage of first-strand cDNA came from TRAV- and TRBV-specific primers. TCRs underwent roughly 19 PCR cycles of amplification with a constant-region primer and V-primer adapter. Via MiXCR, TCRdb re-called the reads, giving one row per CDR3 protein. The top ten clones hold about 13% of a sample with approximately 7,800 distinct CDR3 sequences, around 50% of them seen once. The origin of the receptors is a human donor with advanced metastatic prostate, ovarian, gallbladder or colorectal cancer (not recorded which). This table probably holds off-target reads from a library built for another chain.

The V call is TRBV24-1, the J call TRBJ2-2; D is undetermined. This CDR3 is built from 13 residues. Germline CDR1 and CDR2: KGHDR and SFDVKD. The V and J ends lost 9 bases and 3 bases respectively, with 10 bases between them. CDR3 region: CATGNTYTGELFF. CDR3 in DNA: TGTGCCACCGGTAACACCTACACCGGGGAGCTGTTTTTT.

This chain joins TRBV29-1 and TRBJ2-6; D unclear. V shed 5 bases and J shed 0 bases, with 5 bases lying between them. The CDR3 consists of 13 residues. From germline, CDR1 is SQVTM and CDR2 ANQGSEA. CDR3 residues: CSVWGSGANVLTF. The CDR3 coding sequence is TGCAGCGTTTGGGGCTCTGGGGCCAACGTCCTGACTTTC. Filled out from reference TRBV29-1 and TRBJ2-6, the complete variable domain reads SAVISQKPSRDICQRGTSLTIQCQVDSQVTMMFWYRQQPGQSLTLIATANQGSEATYESGFVIDKFPISRPNLTFSTLTVSNMSPEDSSIYLCSVWGSGANVLTFGAGSRLTVL.

The chain joins TRBV20-1 to TRBJ2-3; D is perhaps TRBD1 (6 bases). Germline-derived CDR1 and CDR2 are DFQATT and SNEGSKA (reference sequence). The germline V and J ends were trimmed by 0 bases and 5 bases, with 15 bases remaining between them. This CDR3 has 15 residues. This chain's CDR3 is CSARDSGRGEDTQYF. CDR3 nucleotide sequence: TGCAGTGCTAGAGATAGTGGCAGGGGAGAAGATACGCAGTATTTT.

The chain has TRBV29-1 and TRBJ2-7, with 10 positions matching TRBD2. Per germline, CDR1 SQVTM and CDR2 ANQGSEA. V dropped 6 bases and J dropped 6; count of bases not matched to a gene: 8. The CDR3 extends over 13 amino acids. The CDR3 loop reads CSVGASGRSEQYF. The CDR3 DNA reads TGCAGCGTAGGGGCTAGCGGGAGATCCGAGCAGTACTTC.

The rearrangement links TRBV5-1 to TRBJ2-7; tentatively, D is TRBD1 (6 bases). Germline CDR1 reads SGHRS; CDR2 reads YFSETQ. This CDR3 region has 14 residues. Trimming removed 0 bases from V and 4 bases from J, with 11 bases in between. The CDR3 sequence is CASSLGQVSYEQYF. The CDR3 bases are TGCGCCAGCAGCTTGGGACAGGTCTCATACGAGCAGTACTTC.

This clonotype is a singleton in its sample. The chain recombines TRBV20-1 with TRBJ1-1; D is unresolved. Germline loops: CDR1 DFQATT, CDR2 SNEGSKA (reference sequence). V was shortened by 3 bases and J by 1 base, with 15 bases between the two germline ends. The CDR3 is 15 residues long. CDR3 residues: CSASNPHWSNTEAFF. In DNA form, the CDR3 reads TGCAGTGCTAGTAACCCTCATTGGTCGAACACTGAAGCTTTCTTT.

This clonotype appeared a single time. The genes are TRBV12-3 or TRBV12-4 and TRBJ1-2; no reliable D call. Trimming stripped 6 bases from V and 4 bases from J, with 12 bases between. The CDR3 extends over 13 amino acids. This CDR3 reads CASSPEEGYGYTF. The CDR3, as DNA: TGTGCCAGCAGCCCCGAGGAAGGCTATGGCTACACCTTC.

This clonotype was counted only a few times. The gene calls are TRBV28 and TRBJ1-5, with D uncertain. Germline V gene lookup returns CDR1 MDHEN and CDR2 SYDVKM. Deletions cut 3 bases from V and 4 bases from J, with 4 bases between. CDR3 length: 12 amino acids. The CDR3 sequence: CASSLTNQPQHF. CDR3 in DNA: TGTGCCAGCAGTTTGACTAATCAGCCCCAGCATTTT.

This clonotype was detected a few times. This chain connects TRBV7-3 to TRBJ2-7; 12 bases align to TRBD1. Germline CDR1 SGHTA, CDR2 FQGTGA. The CDR3 has 15 residues. J was trimmed by 4 bases and V by 0 bases; bases with no gene match: 1. CDR3 amino acids: CASSLTGQGAYEQYF. CDR3 DNA: TGTGCCAGCAGCTTAACGGGACAGGGGGCGTACGAGCAGTACTTC.

The genes are TRBV19 and TRBJ1-5; D is unclear. V lost 3 bases, J lost 2 bases, and 11 bases lay in between. CDR1 LNHDA and CDR2 SQIVND come from the germline V gene (reference sequence). The CDR3 loop spans 15 amino acids. In nucleotides, the CDR3 is TGTGCCAGTAGTATCGACCCCATGGGCAATCAGCCCCAGCATTTT. It encodes CASSIDPMGNQPQHF.

CDR3 residues: CASSYGQGSYEQYF. The CDR3 bases are TGTGCCAGCAGCTACGGACAGGGGTCCTACGAGCAGTACTTC. The chain joins TRBV6-1 to TRBJ2-7; 9 bases are a match to TRBD1. This CDR3 has 14 amino acids. Germline lookup yields CDR1 MNHNS and CDR2 SASEGT. The junction had 4 bases not matched to a gene; V was cut back by 6 bases and J by 1 base.

The genes are TRBV2 and TRBJ1-4; 7 bases align to TRBD1. CDR3 length: 14 amino acids. Germline assignment: CDR1 SNHLY and CDR2 FYNNEI. Trimming removed 5 bases from V and 5 bases from J; junction bases left unmatched: 5. For the CDR3, the DNA is TGTGCCAGCAGTCAACCGGGACAGAATGAAAAACTGTTTTTT. Protein: CASSQPGQNEKLFF.

The rearrangement links TRBV5-6 to TRBJ2-3; perhaps TRBD2 as D (6 bases). The CDR3 totals 13 residues. Trimming removed 3 bases at V and 5 bases at J, with 10 bases between. CDR1 SGHDT and CDR2 YYEEEE come from the germline V gene. CDR3 nucleotide sequence: TGTGCCAGCAGCTCTTGGGGGGAAGATACGCAGTATTTT. Its protein product is CASSSWGEDTQYF.

This clonotype has just a few counts. The chain uses TRBV10-1 and TRBJ2-7, with D perhaps matching TRBD1 (5 bases). V dropped 3 bases and J dropped 5 bases, with 14 bases sitting between them. CDR1 is WNHNN and CDR2 is SYGVQD in the germline V gene (reference sequence). This CDR3 spans 14 amino acids. The CDR3 nucleotides read TGCGCCAGCAGTGATGTGGGGCAGATCGACGAGCAGTACTTC. Residues: CASSDVGQIDEQYF.

This clonotype was recorded only once. The chain recombines TRBV6-5 with TRBJ2-5; no clear D gene. V was cut by 5 bases and J by 3 bases, with 10 bases left in between. The CDR3 totals 13 residues. Per germline, CDR1 MNHEY and CDR2 SVGAGI. The CDR3 sequence: CASSPTREETQYF. CDR3 sequence (DNA): TGTGCCAGCAGTCCGACACGCGAAGAGACCCAGTACTTC.